The text below deals with one T cell receptor (beta chain). Sequencing was performed with immunoSEQ multiplex PCR; in TCRdb, only in-frame clones are kept and a portion is missing. The sample shows about 130,000 clones, more than 75% of them seen only once. The data stem from a study of control samples from healthy donors and cancer patients. Trimming left V 7 bases short and J 5 bases short, with 14 bases between. The CDR3 has 14 amino acids. Germline V CDR1 and CDR2: SEHNR, FQNEAQ (reference sequence). The genes are TRBV7-9 and TRBJ1-4, with D possibly TRBD1 on 5 matching bases. The sample consisted of blood. The clonotype was recovered from a man between 18 and 35 years old in good health. CDR3 protein: CASKLGTVNEKLFF. The CDR3 nucleotides are TGTGCCAGCAAGCTTGGGACCGTAAATGAAAAACTGTTTTTT.